Presented here are 23 T cell receptor beta chains from one specimen sequenced in a study of OX40 agonist ivuxolimab in advanced cancers. Library preparation used the immunoSEQ multiplex PCR assay. Here the immuneACCESS table is served through TCRdb, limited to in-frame sequences with V and J called. Missing clones are a known gap in these copies; in checked studies unresolved V genes cover under half, and the rest lacks a known reason. This sample gives around 41,000 clones in total; over 75% of them show up just once. The ten largest clones capture about 13% of the sample. This specimen consisted of CD4+ or CD8+ T cells sorted from blood, obtained in a trial of the OX40 agonist ivuxolimab. Receptors were obtained from an adult with an advanced solid tumor such as melanoma, head and neck, liver or kidney cancer.

V is TRBV19 and J is TRBJ2-1; 7 bases agree with TRBD2. V shed 9 bases, J shed 0 bases, and the junction held 5 bases outside the gene matches. CDR1 is LNHDA and CDR2 is SQIVND in the germline V gene (reference sequence). The CDR3 loop spans 14 amino acids. CDR3 amino acids: CASHRDYSYNEQFF. CDR3 sequence (DNA): TGTGCCAGCCACCGGGACTACTCCTACAATGAGCAGTTCTTC.

The chain joins TRBV28 to TRBJ2-3; TRBD1 matches 9 bases. Looked up from germline, CDR1 is MDHEN and CDR2 is SYDVKM. The CDR3 loop spans 19 amino acids. J lost 2 bases, V lost 0 bases, and 12 bases had no gene match. The CDR3 reads CASSLWGPGQGTITDTQYF. Written as DNA, the CDR3 is TGTGCCAGCAGTTTATGGGGACCTGGACAGGGGACTATCACAGATACGCAGTATTTT.

This clone was seen a single time. V gene TRBV13 combines with J gene TRBJ2-7, with 9 bases lining up with TRBD2. Losses at the gene ends were 10 bases for V and 7 bases for J; bases not matched to a gene: 17. The CDR3 has 15 amino acids. Germline CDR1 and CDR2: PRHDT and FYEKMQ (reference sequence). In DNA form, the CDR3 reads TGTGCCACTTCTCCCCGGGGCGGGAGGGCCAGTGAGCAGTACTTC. This codes for CATSPRGGRASEQYF.

The J gene is TRBJ1-4, the V gene TRBV5-1; 7 bases map to TRBD1. Germline V CDR1 and CDR2: SGHRS, YFSETQ. V trimming: 3 bases; J trimming: 4 bases; junction bases outside the gene matches: 6. The CDR3 has 15 amino acids. The CDR3 DNA reads as TGCGCCAGCAGCTACGTGACAGGGAGTAATGAAAAACTGTTTTTT. Its protein is CASSYVTGSNEKLFF.

The rearrangement links TRBV6-6 to TRBJ1-2; no reliable D call. Trimming stripped 6 bases from V and 8 bases from J, with 10 bases between. This CDR3 spans 11 amino acids. Germline V lookup: CDR1 MNHNY, CDR2 SVGAGI (reference sequence). CDR3 amino acids: CASRAGGGYTF. Written as DNA, the CDR3 is TGTGCCAGCAGGGCCGGCGGGGGCTACACCTTC.

The V call is TRBV28, the J call TRBJ2-7; 10 bases are shared with TRBD1. This CDR3 has 15 residues. The germline V gene encodes CDR1 MDHEN and CDR2 SYDVKM. Unmatched junction bases numbered 5, after V lost 5 bases and J lost 1 base. The DNA for the CDR3 is TGTGCCAGCAGTGCCTCGGGACAGGGGTCCTACGAGCAGTACTTC. Translating it yields CASSASGQGSYEQYF.

Comments on this clone: At one end the junction does not follow the germline gene, possibly because of a read error. V usage is TRBV6-5 and J usage is TRBJ1-1; D call uncertain. The germline CDR1 and CDR2 sequences are MNHEY and SVGAGI. CDR3 length equals 16 residues. In nucleotides, the CDR3 is TGTGCCAGCACTTACAACCGCTGGGCCAGGAACACTGAAGCTTTCTTT. As protein: CASTYNRWARNTEAFF.

The gene calls are TRBV6-5 and TRBJ1-2; 8 bases align to TRBD1. This CDR3 contains 14 residues. With 5 bases clipped from V and 8 bases from J, the junction kept 10 bases outside the gene matches. Germline V gives CDR1 MNHEY, CDR2 SVGAGI. The CDR3 sequence: CASSPDRGGRGYTF. Written as DNA, the CDR3 is TGTGCCAGCAGTCCCGACAGGGGCGGCCGCGGCTACACCTTC.

The chain links TRBV5-1 to TRBJ1-2; D possibly corresponds to TRBD1 (5 bases). In germline, CDR1 is SGHRS, CDR2 YFSETQ. Trimming took off 0 bases at V and 7 bases at J, with 19 bases between the two ends. This CDR3 comprises 16 residues. CDR3 DNA sequence: TGCGCCAGCAGCTTGGCCGGAGAGGGCGCTGGGGGTGGCTACACCTTC. This sequence encodes CASSLAGEGAGGGYTF. Complete variable domain (other parts from reference TRBV5-1 and TRBJ1-2): KAGVTQTPRYLIKTRGQQVTLSCSPISGHRSVSWYQQTPGQGLQFLFEYFSETQRNKGNFPGRFSGRQFSNSRSEMNVSTLELGDSALYLCASSLAGEGAGGGYTFGSGTRLTVV.

This clone was seen only once. V and J are TRBV19 and TRBJ1-2, with D maybe TRBD1 (5 bases). Trimming cost V 7 bases and J 5 bases, with 17 bases left between them. Germline V CDR1 and CDR2: LNHDA, SQIVND (reference sequence). This CDR3 has 14 residues. CDR3 coding DNA: TGTGCCAGTACCACTGGGACTGGACTGTATGGCTACACCTTC. It specifies CASTTGTGLYGYTF.

J is TRBJ1-6 and V is TRBV11-2; D unclear. This CDR3 is 14 amino acids long. Trimming stripped 5 bases from V and 4 bases from J, with 9 bases between. CDR1 and CDR2 (germline): SGHAT, FQNNGV. CDR3 protein: CASSPDGYNSPLHF. For the CDR3, the DNA is TGTGCCAGCAGCCCCGACGGTTATAATTCACCCCTCCACTTT.

The CDR3 DNA reads as TGTGCCAGTAATTTGAGCGGGGGCAATCAGCCCCAGCATTTT. Protein: CASNLSGGNQPQHF. The chain couples TRBV19 to TRBJ1-5; unclear D gene. The CDR3 runs 14 residues. Trimming pared 7 bases from V and 2 bases from J, leaving 12 bases between. From germline, CDR1 is LNHDA and CDR2 SQIVND (reference sequence).

The chain has TRBV28 and TRBJ1-1, with D unclear. Germline-derived CDR1 and CDR2 are MDHEN and SYDVKM. V was clipped by 5 bases and J by 4 bases, with 14 bases between them. The CDR3 contains 14 residues. The CDR3 nucleotides are TGTGCCAGCAGTCCCACGTTGGAGGGCACTGAAGCTTTCTTT. Protein: CASSPTLEGTEAFF.

The chain links TRBV5-8 to TRBJ1-5, with D maybe TRBD1 (5 bases). The V gene lost 3 bases and the J gene lost 0 bases, with 13 bases spanning the gap. Per germline, CDR1 SGHTS and CDR2 YDEGEE. The CDR3 runs 16 residues. CDR3 nucleotide sequence: TGTGCCAGCAGCTGGGGGTTCGGTGATAGCAATCAGCCCCAGCATTTT. Its protein product is CASSWGFGDSNQPQHF. Filled out from reference TRBV5-8 and TRBJ1-5, the complete variable domain reads EAGVTQSPTHLIKTRGQQATLRCSPISGHTSVYWYQQALGLGLQFLLWYDEGEERNRGNFPPRFSGRQFPNYSSELNVNALELEDSALYLCASSWGFGDSNQPQHFGDGTRLSIL.

The J gene is TRBJ2-1, the V gene TRBV5-5, with 9 bases identical to TRBD1. The V segment lost 6 bases and the J segment 4 bases; nucleotides outside the gene matches: 11. The CDR3 has 16 residues. Germline loops: CDR1 SGHKS, CDR2 YYEKEE (reference sequence). DNA of the CDR3: TGTGCCAGCACGGGCGCGGCACAGGGGGCGTACAATGAGCAGTTCTTC. This translates into CASTGAAQGAYNEQFF. The variable domain in full, completed from reference TRBV5-5 and TRBJ2-1, reads DAGVTQSPTHLIKTRGQQVTLRCSPISGHKSVSWYQQVLGQGPQFIFQYYEKEERGRGNFPDRFSARQFPNYSSELNVNALLLGDSALYLCASTGAAQGAYNEQFFGPGTRLTVL.

This clone was picked up a small number of times. The V call is TRBV19, the J call TRBJ1-2; D gene unclear. The CDR3 spans 12 residues. V was cut by 2 bases and J by 8 bases, with 9 bases left in between. Germline V CDR1 and CDR2: LNHDA, SQIVND (reference sequence). The CDR3 reads CASSISRRGYTF. As DNA, the CDR3 is TGTGCCAGTAGTATATCCCGACGGGGCTACACCTTC. Full variable domain (missing parts from reference TRBV19 and TRBJ1-2): DGGITQSPKYLFRKEGQNVTLSCEQNLNHDAMYWYRQDPGQGLRLIYYSQIVNDFQKGDIAEGYSVSREKKESFPLTVTSAQKNPTAFYLCASSISRRGYTFGSGTRLTVV.

A few counts support this clone. The chain uses TRBV19 and TRBJ2-1; 8 bases line up with TRBD1. Germline lookup yields CDR1 LNHDA and CDR2 SQIVND (reference sequence). The ends lost 5 bases at V and 5 bases at J; junction bases unmatched: 5. CDR3 length equals 14 residues. The CDR3 bases are TGTGCCAGTAGTCCAGGGGGACAGGACAATGAGCAGTTCTTC. It yields the protein CASSPGGQDNEQFF.

This chain connects TRBV18 to TRBJ1-5, with D maybe TRBD1 (5 bases). Looked up from germline, CDR1 is KGHSH and CDR2 is LQKENI. CDR3 length: 15 amino acids. V dropped 3 bases and J dropped 4 bases, with 13 bases sitting between them. This CDR3 reads CASSPRRGENQPQHF. The CDR3 DNA is TGTGCCAGCTCACCCCGCCGGGGGGAGAATCAGCCCCAGCATTTT.

This chain joins TRBV29-1 and TRBJ2-1; 13 bases are a match to TRBD2. The CDR3 has 15 residues. V lost 2 bases and J lost 16; bases outside the gene matches: 14. Per germline, CDR1 SQVTM and CDR2 ANQGSEA. The CDR3 region has the DNA TGCAGCGTTGAATACCCCGGACTAGCGGGAGCCTGGCACTTCTTC. Amino acid sequence: CSVEYPGLAGAWHFF.

The J gene is TRBJ2-7, the V gene TRBV30; D call uncertain. Trimming took off 8 bases at V and 6 bases at J, with 20 bases between the two ends. Germline V CDR1 and CDR2: GTSNPN, SVGIG (reference sequence). This CDR3 contains 13 residues. CDR3 region: CALQGRDAGEQYF. The DNA for the CDR3 is TGTGCCCTCCAAGGTCGAGACGCTGGCGAGCAGTACTTC.

J is TRBJ1-1 and V is TRBV18; 7 bases fit TRBD1. Germline-derived CDR1 and CDR2 are KGHSH and LQKENI. This CDR3 is built from 14 residues. Trimming cost V 0 bases and J 8 bases; bases outside gene matches: 6. DNA for the CDR3: TGTGCCAGCTCACCACCGACCAGGGGGTCCGAAGCTTTCTTT. As protein: CASSPPTRGSEAFF.

This clone occurred once. The chain combines TRBV5-6 with TRBJ1-3; D is unclear. V was clipped by 0 bases and J by 0 bases, with 13 bases between them. The CDR3 runs 17 residues. Germline CDR1 is SGHDT and CDR2 is YYEEEE. The CDR3 loop is CASSLGSKANSGNTIYF. The CDR3 DNA follows: TGTGCCAGCAGCTTGGGTTCGAAAGCGAACTCTGGAAACACCATATATTTT.

This sequence joins TRBV4-1 and TRBJ2-1; D gene uncertain. The CDR3 totals 15 residues. CDR1 and CDR2 from the germline V gene are MGHRA and YSYEKL. The V end lost 4 bases, the J end lost 8 bases, and 18 bases lay between the germline ends. The chain's CDR3 is CASSPMGSLRHEQFF. DNA of the CDR3: TGCGCCAGCAGCCCAATGGGCAGCCTCCGACATGAGCAGTTCTTC.